This T cell receptor (beta chain) came from a study of control samples from healthy donors and cancer patients. Data came from immunoSEQ multiplex PCR; TCRdb stores just in-frame clones and leaves some out. The sample records 100,000 or so clones, roughly 91% being singletons. V was cut by 1 base and J by 4 bases, with 14 bases left in between. The CDR3 has 15 amino acids. Germline V CDR1 and CDR2: SNHLY, FYNNEI. This clonotype was obtained from a man aged 25 to 40 in good health. The chain combines TRBV2 with TRBJ2-7; a possible D gene is TRBD2 (6 bases). Sequenced sample: blood. The CDR3 nucleotides read TGTGCCAGCAGTGAAGGGGTAGTCGGGGGATACGAGCAGTACTTC. Amino acids: CASSEGVVGGYEQYF.